The next 16 T cell receptor beta chains were all read from a single sample in a study of T cells in Graves' hyperthyroidism and ophthalmopathy. TCR beta CDR3 sequences were amplified from RNA transcripts. The study used the HTBI primer set for a first-round RT-PCR of the TCR CDR3. Each CDR3 protein is one row after TCRdb ran MiXCR on the multiplex PCR reads. This sample has hundreds of thousands of distinct CDR3 sequences, with less than 15% found just once. Sample: blood. The source of these receptors is a woman under 30 with Graves' hyperthyroidism.

This clonotype showed up many times. The CDR3 spells CASSPPNDWGDTQYF. The CDR3 DNA follows: TGTGCCAGCTCACCACCCAATGACTGGGGAGATACGCAGTATTTT. The rearrangement links TRBV18 to TRBJ2-3; D uncertain. This CDR3 has 15 residues. Looked up from germline, CDR1 is KGHSH and CDR2 is LQKENI. Trimming removed 0 bases at V and 5 bases at J, with 12 bases between. The entire variable domain, with the rest obtained from reference TRBV18 and TRBJ2-3, is as follows: NAGVMQNPRHLVRRRGQEARLRCSPMKGHSHVYWYRQLPEEGLKFMVYLQKENIIDESGMPKERFSAEFPKEGPSILRIQQVVRGDSAAYFCASSPPNDWGDTQYFGPGTRLTVL.

This clonotype has just a few counts. The rearrangement links TRBV24-1 to TRBJ2-5; D may be TRBD2 (7 bases). The CDR3 has 14 amino acids. Trimming pared 4 bases from V and 7 bases from J, leaving 15 bases between. The germline CDR1 and CDR2 sequences are KGHDR and SFDVKD. DNA of the CDR3: TGTGCCACCAGTGACCAGGGAAGGGGGGGGACCCAGTACTTC. This sequence encodes CATSDQGRGGTQYF.

This clonotype occurred many times. The chain carries TRBV7-9 and TRBJ2-5; the D call may be TRBD1 or TRBD2 (5 bases each). V shed 7 bases and J shed 2 bases, with 20 bases lying between them. The CDR3 has 16 residues. The V gene's germline CDR1 is SEHNR and CDR2 FQNEAQ (reference sequence). CDR3 DNA: TGTGCCAGCACCGTTAGTGGGGGATACCTGCAAGAGACCCAGTACTTC. Its protein is CASTVSGGYLQETQYF.

This clonotype was detected a few times. The chain combines TRBV7-9 with TRBJ2-7, with 12 positions matching TRBD1. CDR1 and CDR2 (germline): SEHNR, FQNEAQ (reference sequence). This CDR3 is built from 18 residues. The ends lost 3 bases at V and 1 base at J; junction bases unmatched: 10. CDR3: CASSLGTGGSVRSYEQYF. CDR3 coding DNA: TGTGCCAGCAGCTTGGGGACAGGGGGCAGCGTGCGATCCTACGAGCAGTACTTC.

The genes are TRBV7-2 and TRBJ2-2, with D unresolved. This CDR3 contains 16 residues. Germline V CDR1 and CDR2: SGHTA, FQGNSA. V lost 2 bases, J lost 6 bases, and 16 bases lay in between. CDR3 nucleotides: TGTGCCAGCAGCTTACAGCCCCCGGGTCAGCCCGGGGAGCTGTTTTTT. Residues: CASSLQPPGQPGELFF. Based on the CDR3 plus reference TRBV7-2 and TRBJ2-2, the full variable domain is GAGVSQSPSNKVTEKGKDVELRCDPISGHTALYWYRQSLGQGLEFLIYFQGNSAPDKSGLPSDRFSAERTGGSVSTLTIQRTQQEDSAVYLCASSLQPPGQPGELFFGEGSRLTVL.

The sample holds a few counts of this clonotype. The CDR3 loop is CASSQALGEAFF. DNA for the CDR3: TGCGCCAGCAGCCAGGCGCTCGGTGAAGCTTTCTTT. V is TRBV4-1 and J is TRBJ1-1; D unresolved. The germline CDR1 and CDR2 sequences are MGHRA and YSYEKL. V was trimmed by 3 bases and J by 7 bases, leaving 9 bases between them. This CDR3 has 12 amino acids.

This clonotype was counted only a few times. This chain uses TRBV19 with TRBJ1-2, with 9 bases matching TRBD1. Germline CDR1 and CDR2: LNHDA and SQIVND (reference sequence). CDR3 length: 14 residues. The trim removed 6 bases at V and 8 bases at J, leaving 10 bases unmatched. Here the CDR3 DNA reads TGTGCCAGTAGGACCGGGACAGGGAATCTCGGCTACACCTTC. It encodes CASRTGTGNLGYTF. Looking up the rest from reference TRBV19 and TRBJ1-2 gives the full variable domain: DGGITQSPKYLFRKEGQNVTLSCEQNLNHDAMYWYRQDPGQGLRLIYYSQIVNDFQKGDIAEGYSVSREKKESFPLTVTSAQKNPTAFYLCASRTGTGNLGYTFGSGTRLTVV.

This clonotype was recorded at least ten times. The V gene is TRBV7-9, the J gene TRBJ1-2, with a possible D match to TRBD1 (5 bases). The CDR3 is 13 amino acids. The germline CDR1 and CDR2 sequences are SEHNR and FQNEAQ (reference sequence). Trimming pared 2 bases from V and 8 bases from J, leaving 12 bases between. The CDR3 here is CASSLSQGGGYTF. The CDR3 nucleotides read TGTGCCAGCAGCTTAAGTCAGGGAGGCGGCTACACCTTC. Drawing the rest from reference TRBV7-9 and TRBJ1-2, the complete variable domain is DTGVSQNPRHKITKRGQNVTFRCDPISEHNRLYWYRQTLGQGPEFLTYFQNEAQLEKSRLLSDRFSAERPKGSFSTLEIQRTEQGDSAMYLCASSLSQGGGYTFGSGTRLTVV.

This chain connects TRBV29-1 to TRBJ2-3; no clear D gene. CDR3 length: 13 residues. Germline CDR1 SQVTM, CDR2 ANQGSEA. Trimming pared 2 bases from V and 6 bases from J, leaving 12 bases between. CDR3 nucleotide sequence: TGCAGCGTTGAAATGGGGATTGGGGATACGCAGTATTTT. Amino acids: CSVEMGIGDTQYF.

The sample holds a few counts of this clonotype. DNA for the CDR3: TGTGCCAGCAGTGAACGGGATCCGGGACAGACCAAAGGAGTGTACGAGCAGTACTTC. It yields the protein CASSERDPGQTKGVYEQYF. The rearrangement uses TRBV6-1 and TRBJ2-7, with 7 bases aligning to TRBD1. This CDR3 comprises 19 residues. Germline-derived CDR1 and CDR2 are MNHNS and SASEGT. V lost 2 bases, J lost 4 bases, and 20 bases stayed unmatched.

This clonotype came up a few times. The chain carries TRBV29-1 and TRBJ2-3, with 15 bases lining up with TRBD2. CDR1 and CDR2 (germline): SQVTM, ANQGSEA. Trimming at V came to 6 bases and at J to 6 bases, leaving 19 bases not matched to a gene. The length of the CDR3 is 19 residues. CDR3 DNA: TGCAGCGTGAGATCGGGACTAGCGGGAGGTAGAGTGAGTCCGGATACGCAGTATTTT. Translation gives CSVRSGLAGGRVSPDTQYF.

To note about this clonotype: A much more abundant neighbour one base away suggests this may be a read error. The V and J genes are TRBV28 and TRBJ1-6; no clear D gene. V was clipped by 1 base and J by 8 bases, with 12 bases between them. Germline-derived CDR1 and CDR2 are MDHEN and SYDVKM. The CDR3 is 15 amino acids. The CDR3 sequence: CASSLFDWVYSPLHF. The DNA for the CDR3 is TGTGCCAGCAGTTTATTTGACTGGGTTTATTCACCCCTCCACTTT.

In its sample, this clonotype was seen many times. The chain is built from TRBV12-3 or TRBV12-4 and TRBJ1-4, with TRBD1 matching 9 bases. V trimming: 5 bases; J trimming: 7 bases; junction bases outside the gene matches: 2. This CDR3 spans 13 amino acids. As DNA, the CDR3 is TGTGCCAGCAGTAAGGACAGGGGTGAAAAACTGTTTTTT. Encoded protein: CASSKDRGEKLFF.

Ten or more counts support this clonotype. The chain couples TRBV30 to TRBJ1-3; D remains unclear. The V end lost 1 base, the J end lost 0 bases, and 4 bases lay between the germline ends. This CDR3 comprises 13 residues. The germline V gene encodes CDR1 GTSNPN and CDR2 SVGIG (reference sequence). The CDR3, as DNA: TGTGCCTGGAGTGGGGACTCTGGAAACACCATATATTTT. It yields the protein CAWSGDSGNTIYF.

The table lists this clonotype with many counts. The V and J genes are TRBV15 and TRBJ1-5; D is possibly TRBD1 (6 bases). The ends were cut back, 8 bases at V and 5 bases at J, with 19 bases in the middle. This CDR3 has 15 amino acids. Germline CDR1 LNHNV, CDR2 YYDKDF (reference sequence). The CDR3 sequence: CATAIGGRVDQPQHF. Written as DNA, the CDR3 is TGTGCCACCGCAATCGGGGGGCGTGTTGATCAGCCCCAGCATTTT. Full variable domain (missing parts from reference TRBV15 and TRBJ1-5): DAMVIQNPRYQVTQFGKPVTLSCSQTLNHNVMYWYQQKSSQAPKLLFHYYDKDFNNEADTPDNFQSRRPNTSFCFLDIRSPGLGDTAMYLCATAIGGRVDQPQHFGDGTRLSIL.

In this sample, this clonotype turned up many times. CDR3 in DNA: TGTGCCAGCAGCCTTCCCCCCTGGGACAGGGGAAAACTTAACTATGGCTACACCTTC. It is translated as CASSLPPWDRGKLNYGYTF. The rearrangement links TRBV7-8 to TRBJ1-2; the match to TRBD1 covers 10 bases. The CDR3 is 19 residues long. V shed 5 bases, J shed 1 base, and the junction held 16 bases outside the gene matches. Germline assignment: CDR1 SGHVS and CDR2 FQNEAQ.